Listed below are T cell receptor beta chains from one sample, sequenced in a study of cytomegalovirus exposure and HLA in healthy donors. Repertoires were generated with immunoSEQ multiplex PCR, while TCRdb's copy carries only in-frame clones and drops some. The sample carries under 80,000 clones, roughly 65% recorded once. Sequenced input: PBMCs. These receptors were collected from a woman aged 30 to 39 in good health and CMV-seronegative. The conserved cysteine and the conserved F or W are not part of the CDR3 here.

v_gene	j_gene	CDR3aa
TRBV10-3	TRBJ2-3	AISEGLAGATQY
TRBV2	TRBJ1-4	ASSEGTGLGKLF
TRBV6-1	TRBJ1-4	ASSEGPTLREKLF
TRBV7-6	TRBJ2-2	ASSLTGTGYNTGELF
TRBV30	TRBJ2-3	AWRGQGEVTDTQY
TRBV6-1	TRBJ1-1	ASSDRWGGSTEAF
TRBV6-1	TRBJ1-5	ASSEKRLPQH
TRBV7-9	TRBJ1-1	ASSYSNTEAF
TRBV11-2	TRBJ1-3	ASGGVAGNTIY
TRBV7-9	TRBJ1-1	ASSFSGVNTEAF
TRBV28	TRBJ1-3	ASSSQGSGNTIY
TRBV7-9	TRBJ2-5	ASSLGGGQETQY
TRBV7-9	TRBJ1-2	ASSFDSNYGYT
TRBV5-1	TRBJ1-2	ASSLEGQGAANYGYT
TRBV7-9	TRBJ1-5	ASSLGENQPQH
TRBV4-3	TRBJ2-3	ASSQELAGGPDTQY
TRBV4-1	TRBJ1-1	ASSQGSGGKAF
TRBV9	TRBJ2-3	ASSVLESLDTQY
TRBV4-1	TRBJ2-1	ASSLIAGGPYNEQF
TRBV2	TRBJ2-1	ASSDRSSYNEQF
TRBV7-6	TRBJ2-5	ASSQPYRVPQETQY
TRBV4-1	TRBJ1-2	ASSQEQGSGYT
TRBV2	TRBJ2-5	ASSEMGGRETQY
TRBV5-1	TRBJ2-2	ASSLDGQGPGELF
TRBV9	TRBJ2-1	ASSSTRGQSTYNEQF
TRBV7-9	TRBJ1-3	ASSLDRFSSGNTIY
TRBV9	TRBJ1-3	ASSVQGAVGNTIY
TRBV2	TRBJ1-6	ASTRDKYNSPLH
TRBV21-1	TRBJ2-7	ASRSPGTGWYEQY
TRBV11-3	TRBJ2-1	ASSLVRRLGLAGGNEQF
TRBV29-1	TRBJ2-5	SERTAQETQY
TRBV28	TRBJ2-1	ASSQPGPNNEQF
TRBV7-8	TRBJ2-5	ASSLAGGEETQY
TRBV30	TRBJ1-5	AWSDTNSNQPQH
TRBV6-5	TRBJ2-1	ASTGTFAGNEQF
TRBV4-2	TRBJ1-2	ASSLQGNYYGYT
TRBV6-5	TRBJ2-5	ASSSAGGDGTQY
TRBV6-5	TRBJ2-5	ASSEGTDQETQY
TRBV28	TRBJ2-7	ASRAQGYEQY
TRBV10-1	TRBJ2-7	ASSASFGGEQY
TRBV10-3	TRBJ2-3	AISERGSGTDTQY
TRBV5-1	TRBJ2-5	ASSSGQAQETQY
TRBV4-1	TRBJ1-2	ASSQRPAGGSYGYT
TRBV19	TRBJ1-2	ASSIEGRRTTYGYT
TRBV27	TRBJ1-2	ASSFLGQGDGYT
TRBV6-5	TRBJ1-1	ASVSTGEYTEAF
TRBV6-4	TRBJ2-3	AVFLGTSGGPTDTQY
TRBV19	TRBJ1-5	ASSPQVSSNQPQH
TRBV29-1	TRBJ1-4	SVGRGTTNEKLF
TRBV6-1	TRBJ1-4	ASSLGTVRNEKLF
TRBV4-1	TRBJ1-1	ASSQEPGNTEAF
TRBV11-3	TRBJ2-7	ASSHRDSPYEQY
TRBV19	TRBJ1-5	ASSISVANQPQH
TRBV5-6	TRBJ2-1	ASSLVRTGNEQF